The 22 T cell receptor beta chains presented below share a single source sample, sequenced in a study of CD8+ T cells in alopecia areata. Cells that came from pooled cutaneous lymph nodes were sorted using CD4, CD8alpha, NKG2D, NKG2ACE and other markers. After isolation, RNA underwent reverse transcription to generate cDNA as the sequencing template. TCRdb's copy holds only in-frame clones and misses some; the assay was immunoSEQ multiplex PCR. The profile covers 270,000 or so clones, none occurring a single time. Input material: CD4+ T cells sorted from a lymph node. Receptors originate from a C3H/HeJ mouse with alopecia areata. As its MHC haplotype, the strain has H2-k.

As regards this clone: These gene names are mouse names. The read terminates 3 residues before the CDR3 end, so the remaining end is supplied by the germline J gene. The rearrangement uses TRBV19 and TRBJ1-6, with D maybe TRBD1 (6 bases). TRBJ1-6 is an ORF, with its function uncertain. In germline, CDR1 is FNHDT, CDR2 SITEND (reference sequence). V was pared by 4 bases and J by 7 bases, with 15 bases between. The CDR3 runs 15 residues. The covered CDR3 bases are TGTGCCAGCAGTCCAGGACAGTTTGGGAATTCGCCC. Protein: CASSPGQFGNSP. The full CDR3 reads CASSPGQFGNSPLYF.

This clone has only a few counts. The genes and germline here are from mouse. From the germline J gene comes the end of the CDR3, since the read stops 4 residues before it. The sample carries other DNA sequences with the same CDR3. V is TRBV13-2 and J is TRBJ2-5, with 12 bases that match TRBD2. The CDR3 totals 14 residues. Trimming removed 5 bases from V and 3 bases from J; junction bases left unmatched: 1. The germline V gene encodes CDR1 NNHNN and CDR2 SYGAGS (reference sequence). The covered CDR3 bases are TGTGCCAGCGGCGGACTGGGGGGGCAAGAC. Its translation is CASGGLGGQD. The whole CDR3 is CASGGLGGQDTQYF.

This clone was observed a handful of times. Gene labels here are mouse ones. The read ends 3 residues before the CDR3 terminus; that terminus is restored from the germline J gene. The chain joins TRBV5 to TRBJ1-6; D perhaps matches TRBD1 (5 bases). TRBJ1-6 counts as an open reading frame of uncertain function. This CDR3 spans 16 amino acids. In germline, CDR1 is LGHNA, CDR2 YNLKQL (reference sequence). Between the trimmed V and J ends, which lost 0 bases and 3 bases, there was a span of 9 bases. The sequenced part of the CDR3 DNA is TGTGCCAGCAGCCAAGATGCAGGGATCTATAATTCGCCC. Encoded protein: CASSQDAGIYNSP. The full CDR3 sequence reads CASSQDAGIYNSPLYF.

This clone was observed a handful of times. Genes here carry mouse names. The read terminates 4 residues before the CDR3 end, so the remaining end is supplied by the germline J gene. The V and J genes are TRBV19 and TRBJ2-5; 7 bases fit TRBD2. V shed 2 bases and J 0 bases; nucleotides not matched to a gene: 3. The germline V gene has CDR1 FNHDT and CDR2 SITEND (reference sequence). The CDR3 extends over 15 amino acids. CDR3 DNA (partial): TGTGCCAGCAGTATGGGGGGGAATAACCAAGAC. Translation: CASSMGGNNQD. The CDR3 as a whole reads CASSMGGNNQDTQYF.

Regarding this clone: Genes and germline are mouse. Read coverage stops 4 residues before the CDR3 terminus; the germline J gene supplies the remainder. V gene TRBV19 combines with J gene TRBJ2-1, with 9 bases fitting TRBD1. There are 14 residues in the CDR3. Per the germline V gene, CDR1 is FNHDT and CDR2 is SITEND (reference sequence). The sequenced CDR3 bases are TGTGCCAGCAGCACACAGGGGGCGGGGGCT. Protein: CASSTQGAGA. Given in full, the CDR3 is CASSTQGAGAEQFF.

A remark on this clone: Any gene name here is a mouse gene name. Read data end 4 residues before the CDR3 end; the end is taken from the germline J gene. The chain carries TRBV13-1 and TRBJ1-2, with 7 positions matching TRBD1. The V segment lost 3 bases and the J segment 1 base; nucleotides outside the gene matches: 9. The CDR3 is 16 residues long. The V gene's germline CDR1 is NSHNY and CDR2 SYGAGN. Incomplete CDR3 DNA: TGTGCCAGCAGTGCCAGACCGGGACAGAGAAACTCC. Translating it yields CASSARPGQRNS. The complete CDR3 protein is CASSARPGQRNSDYTF.

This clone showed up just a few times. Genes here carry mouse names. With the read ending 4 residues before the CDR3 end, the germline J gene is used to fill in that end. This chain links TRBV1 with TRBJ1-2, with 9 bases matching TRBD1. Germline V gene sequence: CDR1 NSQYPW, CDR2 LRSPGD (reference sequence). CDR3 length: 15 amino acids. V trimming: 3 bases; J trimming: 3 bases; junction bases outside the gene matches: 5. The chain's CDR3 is CTCSAGTGRDSDYTF. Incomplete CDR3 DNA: TGCACCTGCAGTGCCGGGACAGGGAGGGACTCC.

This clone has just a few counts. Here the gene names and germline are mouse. CDR3 sequence: CASGELGQSSSYEQYF. The covered CDR3 bases are TGTGCCAGCGGTGAGTTGGGACAATCGAGCTCCTAT. This chain links TRBV13-2 with TRBJ2-7, with D possibly matching TRBD1 (6 bases). The DNA ends 4 residues before the CDR3 does, and the rest of the CDR3 is filled in from the germline J gene. Germline V gene lookup returns CDR1 NNHNN and CDR2 SYGAGS (reference sequence). CDR3 length: 16 amino acids. V lost 2 bases and J lost 0, with 15 bases in between.

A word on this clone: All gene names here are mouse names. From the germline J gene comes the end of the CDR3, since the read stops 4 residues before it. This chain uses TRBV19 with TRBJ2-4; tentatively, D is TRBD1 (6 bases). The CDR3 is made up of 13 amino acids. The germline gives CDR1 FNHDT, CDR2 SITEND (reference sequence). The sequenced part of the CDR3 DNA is TGTGCCAGCAGTATCACAGGGAGAAAC. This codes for CASSITGRN. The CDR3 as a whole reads CASSITGRNTLYF.

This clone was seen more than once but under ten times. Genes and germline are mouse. CDR3 sequence reads: CAWSLGGPNTLYF. The CDR3 bases that were read are TGTGCCTGGAGTCTGGGGGGCCCAAAC. V gene TRBV31 combines with J gene TRBJ2-4; D is possibly TRBD2 (7 bases). The DNA ends 4 residues before the CDR3 does, and the rest of the CDR3 is filled in from the germline J gene. Germline V gene sequence: CDR1 GKSSPN, CDR2 SITVG. The CDR3 has 13 amino acids.

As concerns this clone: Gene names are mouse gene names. The covered CDR3 bases are TGTGCCAGCAGCCAAAACTGGGGGGGAAAC. Amino acids: CASSQNWGGN. The entire CDR3 protein reads CASSQNWGGNTLYF. V is TRBV5 and J is TRBJ2-4; 10 nucleotides match TRBD2. The sequence runs out 4 residues before the end of the CDR3; the remainder is reconstructed from the germline J gene. Germline values: CDR1 LGHNA, CDR2 YNLKQL (reference sequence). The CDR3 is 14 residues long.

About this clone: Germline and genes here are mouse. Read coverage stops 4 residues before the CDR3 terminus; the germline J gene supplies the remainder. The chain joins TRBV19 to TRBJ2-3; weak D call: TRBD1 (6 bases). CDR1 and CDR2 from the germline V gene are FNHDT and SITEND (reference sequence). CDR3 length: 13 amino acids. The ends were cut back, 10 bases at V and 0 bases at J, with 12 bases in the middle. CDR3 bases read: TGTGCCTACCGGGACAATAGTGCAGAA. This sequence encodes CAYRDNSAE. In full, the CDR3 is CAYRDNSAETLYF.

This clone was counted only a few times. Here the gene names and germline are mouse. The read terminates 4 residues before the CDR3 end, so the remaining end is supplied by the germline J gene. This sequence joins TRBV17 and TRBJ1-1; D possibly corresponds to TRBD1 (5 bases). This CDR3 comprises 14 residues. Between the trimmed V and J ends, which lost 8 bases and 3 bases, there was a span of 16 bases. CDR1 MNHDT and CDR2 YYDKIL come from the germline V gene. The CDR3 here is CASSSPRADTEVFF. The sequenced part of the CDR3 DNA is TGTGCTAGCTCTAGCCCCAGGGCGGACACA.

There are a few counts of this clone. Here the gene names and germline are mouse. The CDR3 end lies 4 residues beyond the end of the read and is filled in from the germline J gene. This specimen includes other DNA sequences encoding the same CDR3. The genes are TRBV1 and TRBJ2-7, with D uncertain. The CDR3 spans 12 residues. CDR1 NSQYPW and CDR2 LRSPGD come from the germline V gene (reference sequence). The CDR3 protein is CTCSADLYEQYF. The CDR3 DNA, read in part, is TGCACCTGCAGTGCAGACTTATAT.

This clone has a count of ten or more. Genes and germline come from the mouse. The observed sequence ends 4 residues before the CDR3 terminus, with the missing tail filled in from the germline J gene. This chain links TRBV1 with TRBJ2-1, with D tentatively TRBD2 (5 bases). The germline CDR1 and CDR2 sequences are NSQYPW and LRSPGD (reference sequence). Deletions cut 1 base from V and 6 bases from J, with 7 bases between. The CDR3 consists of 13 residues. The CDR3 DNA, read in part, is TGCACCTGCAGTGCAGCTGGGAGTGCT. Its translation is CTCSAAGSA. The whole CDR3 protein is CTCSAAGSAEQFF.

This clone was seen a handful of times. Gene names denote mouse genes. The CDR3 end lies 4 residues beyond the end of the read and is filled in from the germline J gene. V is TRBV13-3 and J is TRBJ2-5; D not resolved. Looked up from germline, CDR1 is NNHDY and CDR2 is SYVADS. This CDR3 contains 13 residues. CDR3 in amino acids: CASRKRVVDTQYF. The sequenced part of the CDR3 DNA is TGTGCCAGCAGGAAGAGAGTGGTAGAC.

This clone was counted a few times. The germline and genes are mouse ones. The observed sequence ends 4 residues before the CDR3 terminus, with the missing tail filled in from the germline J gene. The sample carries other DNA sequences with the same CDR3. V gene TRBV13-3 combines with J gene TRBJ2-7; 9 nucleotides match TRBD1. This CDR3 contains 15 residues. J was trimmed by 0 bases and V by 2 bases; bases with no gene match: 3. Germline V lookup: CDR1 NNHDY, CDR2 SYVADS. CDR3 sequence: CASSDPDRGSYEQYF. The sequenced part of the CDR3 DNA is TGTGCCAGCAGTGACCCGGACAGGGGCTCCTAT.

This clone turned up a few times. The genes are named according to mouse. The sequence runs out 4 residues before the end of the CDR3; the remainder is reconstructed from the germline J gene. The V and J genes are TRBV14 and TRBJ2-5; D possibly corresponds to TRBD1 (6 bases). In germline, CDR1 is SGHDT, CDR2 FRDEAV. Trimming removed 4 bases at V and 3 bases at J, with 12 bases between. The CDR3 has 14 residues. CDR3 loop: CASSLWDTQDTQYF. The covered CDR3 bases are TGTGCCAGCAGTCTGTGGGACACTCAAGAC.

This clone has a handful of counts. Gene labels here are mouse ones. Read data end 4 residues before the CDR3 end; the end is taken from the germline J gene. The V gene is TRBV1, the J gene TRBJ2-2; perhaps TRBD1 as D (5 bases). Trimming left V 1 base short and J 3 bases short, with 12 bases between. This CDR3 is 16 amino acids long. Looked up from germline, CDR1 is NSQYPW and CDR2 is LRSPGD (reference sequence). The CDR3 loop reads CTCSAAPGWDTGQLYF. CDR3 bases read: TGCACCTGCAGTGCAGCCCCAGGGTGGGACACCGGG. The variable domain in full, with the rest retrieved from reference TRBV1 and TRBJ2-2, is VTLLEQNPRWRLVPRGQAVNLRCILKNSQYPWMSWYQQDLQKQLQWLFTLRSPGDKEVKSLPGADYLATRVTDTELRLQVANMSQGRTLYCTCSAAPGWDTGQLYFGEGSKLTVL.

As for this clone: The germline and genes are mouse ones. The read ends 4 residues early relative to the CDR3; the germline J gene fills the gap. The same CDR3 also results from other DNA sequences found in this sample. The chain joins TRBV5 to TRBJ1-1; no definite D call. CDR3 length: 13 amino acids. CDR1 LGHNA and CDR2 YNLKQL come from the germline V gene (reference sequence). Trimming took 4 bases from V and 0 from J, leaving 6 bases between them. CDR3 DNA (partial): TGTGCCAGCAGCCCTCGACAGAACACA. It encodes CASSPRQNT. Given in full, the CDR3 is CASSPRQNTEVFF.

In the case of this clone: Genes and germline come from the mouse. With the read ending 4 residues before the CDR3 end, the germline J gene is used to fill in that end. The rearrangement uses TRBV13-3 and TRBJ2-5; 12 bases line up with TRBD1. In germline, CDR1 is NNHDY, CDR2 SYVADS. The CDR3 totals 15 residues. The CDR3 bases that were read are TGTGCCAGCAGTGAGCGGGACAGGGGGCGGGAC. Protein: CASSERDRGRD. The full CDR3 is CASSERDRGRDTQYF.

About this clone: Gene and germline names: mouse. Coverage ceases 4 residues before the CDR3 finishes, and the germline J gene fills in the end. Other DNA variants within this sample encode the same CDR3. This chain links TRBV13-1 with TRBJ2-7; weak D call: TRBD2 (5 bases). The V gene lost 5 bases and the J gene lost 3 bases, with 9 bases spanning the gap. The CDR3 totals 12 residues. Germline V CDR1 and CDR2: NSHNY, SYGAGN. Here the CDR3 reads CASRRTGYEQYF. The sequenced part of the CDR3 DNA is TGTGCCAGCAGGAGAACTGGCTAT.